This T cell receptor (beta chain) was sequenced for a study of blood T cells in healthy people across ages. Broader study findings: More naive CD4+ cells and higher diversity marked long-lived donors relative to aged donors.

With respect to this clonotype: Its antigen is unidentified.

Using a J-beta primer mix together with a sample-barcoded 5' primer, a second PCR was run for roughly 7 to 12 cycles. TCRdb reprocessed the 5' RACE reads with MiXCR, giving one entry per CDR3 protein. The table has about 570,000 distinct CDR3 sequences, about 27% seen once. CDR3 size: 15 residues. V gave up 2 bases and J gave up 4 bases; unmatched junction bases: 2. CDR1 KGHDR and CDR2 SFDVKD come from the germline V gene. These data also featured in a second study, about T cells of mothers and their children. Per that paper: Donation involved a few healthy Caucasian mothers and the six children that they had. Extraction yielded RNA that went, in full, into cDNA synthesis at approximately 1.5 ug per 15 ul. Over 9.5 million reads per mother and roughly 3 million per child were obtained.

The receptor comes from a boy younger than 10 in good health. This rearrangement joins TRBV24-1 to TRBJ2-3; 10 bases are shared with TRBD2. The sample was blood. The CDR3 sequence is CATSDSSGRSDTQYF. CDR3 sequence (DNA): TGTGCCACCAGTGATTCTAGCGGGAGATCAGATACGCAGTATTTT.